The present T cell receptor beta chain was sequenced within a study of early T cells in non-severe SARS-CoV-2 infection. Study at large: Sequencing of bulk RNA from unsorted whole blood was done, without chain pairing. Study-wide findings and caveats: In VDJdb matching, anti-spike CD8 responses were favored while private and CD4 specificities went missing.

This CDR3 has 11 residues. CDR1 is MNHEY, CDR2 SVGEGT, per germline. The germline V and J ends were trimmed by 6 bases and 3 bases, with 6 bases remaining between them. Each cDNA molecule carried a unique molecular identifier. TCRdb passed the 5' RACE reads through MiXCR, listing each CDR3 protein once. The table has about 49,000 distinct CDR3 sequences, about 4.2% seen once. There are many counts of this clonotype. Its target is not known. This chain joins TRBV6-2 or TRBV6-3 and TRBJ2-7; tentative D call: TRBD1 (6 bases). The sequenced material came from whole blood. The TCR comes from an adult who was a healthcare worker with PCR-confirmed SARS-CoV-2 infection or an uninfected control (not recorded which). The CDR3 spells CASRQGYEQYF. CDR3 coding DNA: TGTGCCAGCAGACAGGGCTACGAGCAGTACTTC.